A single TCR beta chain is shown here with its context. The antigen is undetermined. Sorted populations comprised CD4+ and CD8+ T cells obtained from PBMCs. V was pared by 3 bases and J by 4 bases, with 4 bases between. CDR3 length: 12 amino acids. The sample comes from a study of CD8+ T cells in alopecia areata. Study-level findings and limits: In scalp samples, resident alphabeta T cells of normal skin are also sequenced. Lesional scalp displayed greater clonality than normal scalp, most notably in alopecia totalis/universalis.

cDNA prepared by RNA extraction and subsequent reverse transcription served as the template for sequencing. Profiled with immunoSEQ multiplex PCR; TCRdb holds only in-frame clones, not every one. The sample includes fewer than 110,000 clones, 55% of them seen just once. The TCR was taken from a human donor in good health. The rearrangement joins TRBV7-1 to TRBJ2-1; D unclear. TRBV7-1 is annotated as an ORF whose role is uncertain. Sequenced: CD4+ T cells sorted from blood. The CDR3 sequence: CASSSRYNEQFF. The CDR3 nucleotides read TGTGCCAGCAGCTCCCGATACAATGAGCAGTTCTTC.